The clone carrying this T cell receptor beta chain was picked up a small number of times. As yet, its antigen is unknown. The authors made TCR beta libraries by quantitative 5'-RACE with molecular barcodes. TCRdb analysed the 5' RACE reads with MiXCR anew, one entry per CDR3 protein. The profile shows about 750,000 distinct CDR3 sequences, under 20% of them singletons. The data originate from a study of CD8 T cells in ankylosing spondylitis. Findings and caveats of the study: Within ankylosing spondylitis blood, a TCR beta motif made up of eight highly homologous variants appeared to be characteristic. Disease-linked clones, CD8+, were relatively rare in peripheral blood. A number of the motif variants had already been described in reactive arthritis synovial fluid and blood.

There are 22 residues in the CDR3. V shed 10 bases, J shed 0 bases, and the junction held 28 bases outside the gene matches. Sequenced: blood, either unsorted or a sorted T cell fraction (not recorded which). The clonotype was recovered from a male donor with ankylosing spondylitis. The chain recombines TRBV23-1 with TRBJ2-1, with 9 bases identical to TRBD2. TRBV23-1 is an ORF, with its function uncertain. The CDR3 loop is CATRGTIKTGEASGTSYNEQFF. CDR3 nucleotides: TGCGCCACACGGGGTACTATTAAAACAGGGGAGGCTAGCGGGACCTCCTACAATGAGCAGTTCTTC.